A selection of T cell receptor beta chains follows, all from one sample in a study of cytomegalovirus exposure and HLA in healthy donors. Repertoires were generated with immunoSEQ multiplex PCR, while TCRdb's copy carries only in-frame clones and drops some. The data hold 200,000 or so clones, with approximately 88% observed a single time. What was sequenced was PBMCs. The source of these receptors is a man younger than 35 in good health and CMV-seropositive. CDR3s include the opening cysteine and the closing phenylalanine or tryptophan. The order of the fields is clone size, V gene, D gene, J gene, CDR3 DNA, CDR3 protein. D genes are given only for firm matches. Clone sizes are given selectively: once, few, many, or a class where the clone is expanded.

>NA|TRBV7-8|NA|TRBJ2-5
TGTGCCAGCAGCCGGACAGGGAGGGTCCAAGAGACCCAGTACTTC
CASSRTGRVQETQYF
>NA|TRBV20-1|NA|TRBJ2-5
TGCAGTGCTAGAGTTGGGGCATCGAAGTACTTC
CSARVGASKYF
>NA|TRBV6-4|NA|TRBJ2-3
TGTGCCAGCAGTGACAACAGCGGAGGCACAGATACGCAGTATTTT
CASSDNSGGTDTQYF
>NA|TRBV4-1|NA|TRBJ1-5
TGCGCCAGCAGCCAAGAGTTTAGGGGAAATTGGGTCAATCAGCCCCAGCATTTT
CASSQEFRGNWVNQPQHF
>NA|TRBV5-1|NA|TRBJ1-1
TGCGCCAGCACCCCCGCGGGGGGGAACACTGAAGCTTTCTTT
CASTPAGGNTEAFF
>NA|TRBV4-2|TRBD2|TRBJ2-3
TGTGCCAGCAGCCAAGCACTAGCGGGAGGGGGGTATACGCAGTATTTT
CASSQALAGGGYTQYF
>NA|TRBV7-2|TRBD2|TRBJ2-3
TGTGCCAGCAGCCCTCGGACAGCGGGAGTCCCTAAGGGCACAGATACGCAGTATTTT
CASSPRTAGVPKGTDTQYF
>NA|TRBV18|NA|TRBJ1-1
TGTGCCAGCTCACCCCGGGAGGAGAACACTGAAGCTTTCTTT
CASSPREENTEAFF
>NA|TRBV5-1|NA|TRBJ2-3
TGCGCCAGCCGAGGACTGTCTAGCACAGATACGCAGTATTTT
CASRGLSSTDTQYF
>NA|TRBV29-1|NA|TRBJ2-7
TGCAGCGGCCGCGGACACCCTGATTACGAGCAGTACTTC
CSGRGHPDYEQYF
>once|TRBV7-2|NA|TRBJ2-7
TGTGCCAGCAGCTCAACTATCAGGGATTCTGGCGAGCAGTACTTC
CASSSTIRDSGEQYF
>NA|TRBV7-7|TRBD2|TRBJ2-5
TGTGCCAGCAGCTCGGTGAGCGGGAGAGGTGGAGAGACCCAGTACTTC
CASSSVSGRGGETQYF
>NA|TRBV27|TRBD2|TRBJ2-1
TGTGCCAGCAGTTTAATAGCGGGAGGCCCCAGTGAGGAGCAGTTCTTC
CASSLIAGGPSEEQFF
>NA|TRBV27|TRBD2|TRBJ2-1
TGTGCCAGTACTAGCGGGAGGCTTCAATTCTTC
CASTSGRLQFF
>NA|TRBV2|TRBD2|TRBJ2-4
TGTGCCAGCAGTGTTCACCCTGCGGGGGGGTCTAAAAACATTCAGTACTTC
CASSVHPAGGSKNIQYF
>NA|TRBV28|TRBD1|TRBJ2-7
TGTGCCAGCAGTAGGGGGGGACAGGGGACCTACGAGCAGTACTTC
CASSRGGQGTYEQYF
>NA|TRBV7-7|NA|TRBJ2-5
TGTGCCAGCAGCGCAGGGGGGATGGAGACCCAGTACTTC
CASSAGGMETQYF
>NA|TRBV18|NA|TRBJ1-1
TGTGCCAGCTCACCCCCGGGGTCTCTCCTTATGAACACTGAAGCTTTCTTT
CASSPPGSLLMNTEAFF
>NA|TRBV7-6|NA|TRBJ2-2
TGTGCCAGCAGCTTAGTGGGGGGAGGCGCCGGGGAGCTGTTTTTT
CASSLVGGGAGELFF
>NA|TRBV2|TRBD1|TRBJ2-5
TGTGCCAGCAGAACCGGGACAGGGTCGGGGGAGACCCAGTACTTC
CASRTGTGSGETQYF
>NA|TRBV7-2|TRBD1|TRBJ1-1
TGTGCCAGCAGCTTCACCGGACAGGGATGGTGGGAAGCTTTCTTT
CASSFTGQGWWEAFF
>NA|TRBV6-1|NA|TRBJ1-1
TGTGCCAGCAGGACCCCGGGGGTGAACACTGAAGCTTTCTTT
CASRTPGVNTEAFF
>NA|TRBV2|NA|TRBJ2-7
TGTGCCAGCAGTGAATCAGGACTCCCCTACGAGCAGTACTTC
CASSESGLPYEQYF
>NA|TRBV19|TRBD2|TRBJ2-7
TGTGCCAGTAGTATCCCAGGGACTAGCGGGACCTACGAGCAGTACTTC
CASSIPGTSGTYEQYF
>NA|TRBV27|TRBD1|TRBJ1-1
TGTGCCAGCAGTCCCTCACCGCCGGGACAGGGTACTGAAGCTTTCTTT
CASSPSPPGQGTEAFF
>NA|TRBV27|NA|TRBJ2-7
TGTGCCAGCAGTTTATCACAGAGCTCCTACGAGCAGTACTTC
CASSLSQSSYEQYF
>few|TRBV30|NA|TRBJ2-2
TGTGCCTGGTATCCCGCGGGGGCCATCACCGGGGAGCTGTTTTTT
CAWYPAGAITGELFF
>NA|TRBV7-3|NA|TRBJ1-4
TGTGCCAGCAGCTTGGGGGCTGGAGAAAAACTGTTTTTT
CASSLGAGEKLFF
>NA|TRBV15|NA|TRBJ2-3
TGTGCCACCAGCCCCCGATCGGGGGTTGTCGCAGATACGCAGTATTTT
CATSPRSGVVADTQYF